This TCR beta chain was profiled in a study of T cells after posttransplantation cyclophosphamide. The CDR3 sequence is 13 residues long. Trimming removed 1 base from V and 7 bases from J, with 11 bases in between. Busulfan-fludarabine conditioning, marrow transplant, and cyclophosphamide on days +3 and +4 were administered. This clone was seen a few times. Antigen unknown. Notes on the study in general: Later blood repertoires were often dominated by clones from the donor CD8+ memory compartment.

Data came from immunoSEQ multiplex PCR; TCRdb stores just in-frame clones and leaves some out. The profile covers a few thousand clones, with approximately 74% appearing a single time and roughly 36% taken by the ten largest. The chain couples TRBV5-3 to TRBJ1-1, with D hard to call. TRBV5-3 is identified as an open reading frame with a role that is uncertain. The origin of this receptor is a female patient in her 50s who received an allogeneic stem cell transplant from a related donor, was CMV-positive, and had no GVHD. A share of the T cells may be of graft donor origin. The specimen comprised PBMCs, sampled after allogeneic stem cell transplant with posttransplant cyclophosphamide. The CDR3 coding sequence is TGTGCCAGAAGCTTGCGTTTCGGGGATGAAGCTTTCTTT. Encoded protein: CARSLRFGDEAFF.